This T cell receptor beta chain was retrieved from a study of blood T cells in healthy people across ages. As for this clonotype: Its antigen is unidentified.

Alongside a J-beta primer mix, a sample-barcoded 5' primer served in a second PCR lasting about 7 to 12 cycles. Researchers report that a template-switch adaptor with 12 random nucleotides tagged each cDNA molecule. Per sample, CDR3-containing paired-end reads numbered at least 2.5 million. TCRdb redid the calling of the 5' RACE reads with MiXCR, one entry per CDR3 protein. This table holds 850,000 or so distinct CDR3 sequences, under 30% found once. Whole-study findings and limits: Both naive CD4+ cell counts and diversity were greater in long-lived donors than in aged donors.

The germline gives CDR1 KGHSH, CDR2 LQKENI. Trimming stripped 5 bases from V and 0 bases from J, with 15 bases between. The CDR3 is made up of 16 amino acids. The sequenced material came from blood. The rearrangement uses TRBV18 and TRBJ2-3, with a tentative D call TRBD1 (5 bases). The sequence was collected from a woman older than 75 in good health. CDR3 sequence: CASSKKTDVSTDTQYF. The CDR3 coding sequence is TGTGCCAGCTCAAAAAAGACAGACGTTAGCACAGATACGCAGTATTTT. Using reference TRBV18 and TRBJ2-3 for the parts outside the CDR3, the full variable domain is NAGVMQNPRHLVRRRGQEARLRCSPMKGHSHVYWYRQLPEEGLKFMVYLQKENIIDESGMPKERFSAEFPKEGPSILRIQQVVRGDSAAYFCASSKKTDVSTDTQYFGPGTRLTVL.